This T cell receptor (beta chain) was found in a study of T cell clones after liver transplantation. Study at large: Three of eight recipients were HCV-positive; others had non-autoimmune, non-viral indications.

Study-wide results and caveats: Donor-reactive sequences fell more than third party-reactive ones, suggesting partial deletion. Rather than being deleted, graft donor-reactive T cells may have moved into the graft. In 5 of 8 subjects, circulating graft-donor-reactive CD4 TCRbeta sequences fell significantly after transplant.

With regard to this clone: What it binds is not known.

The V end lost 6 bases, the J end lost 1 base, and 12 bases lay between the germline ends. The CDR3 contains 14 residues. Germline V CDR1 and CDR2: MNHEY, SVGAGI. Repertoires were generated with immunoSEQ multiplex PCR, while TCRdb's copy carries only in-frame clones and drops some. The data hold roughly 120,000 clones, with 90% observed a single time. The sample consisted of CD4+ T cells from blood, taken 12 months after liver transplant. This TCR was sampled from a human patient who received a liver transplant. The graft donor may have given rise to some T cells. The J gene is TRBJ1-1, the V gene TRBV6-5; D ambiguous. CDR3 in amino acids: CASREGIRNTEAFF. DNA of the CDR3: TGTGCCAGCAGGGAAGGCATCAGGAACACTGAAGCTTTCTTT.